This entry is about one TCR beta chain. This clone has just one count. The clone's antigen remains unknown. No base qualities exist here, and no much larger clone lies one base off it. This specimen belongs to a study of T cells in pancreatic ductal adenocarcinoma (dated by TCRdb to the late 2010s). For context, the study as a whole: Seeking insight into the adaptive T-cell response that arises naturally, the researchers examined how many CD8+ T cells infiltrated tumors of resected pancreatic ductal adenocarcinoma, where they sat, and what features they had, alongside the same properties of suppressive cells. The research as a whole found: Because most pancreatic cancer patients present with inoperable disease, the resected cohort was biased toward the minority with early-stage disease. Tumor versus blood clonality comparisons may be biased because tumors are enriched in CD45RO+ effector rather than naive T cells, biasing toward lower diversity. Blood samples had more total productive templates and 6.5 to 8-fold more unique clonotypes than tumor samples. T-cell clonality did not differ significantly between tumor and blood, with mean clonality about 0.12 in tumors and approximately 0.072 in blood.

Counted from cysteine to phenylalanine, this CDR3 has 11 amino acids. Left in the record is the CDR3 DNA by itself, 33 bases read in frame from the first base. The trim is 2 bases for V and 8 bases for J, with a gap of 7 bases between the germline ends. CDR1 and CDR2 (GTSNPN, SVGIG) derive from the germline V gene (reference sequence). The immunoSEQ hsTCRB kit was used to amplify TCR beta CDR3 regions from genomic DNA. High-throughput TRB CDR3 sequencing was performed on an Illumina HiSeq system. On the study's bioinformatics: Sequencing reads were analyzed with the immunoSEQ software, and nonproductive sequences with premature stops or frame-shifts were excluded. To calculate repertoire clonality, Shannon entropy was normalized by log2 of the number of unique productive sequences, and that value was subtracted from one. Entries here come from immuneACCESS through TCRdb and include only in-frame sequences with V and J called. Some clones fail to appear in such tables; in the studies checked, an unresolved V gene covers under half of the shortfall, and the cause of the remainder is unknown. The V and J calls and clone size are taken from that table; D and trimming were inferred from the DNA. This sample gives 100,000 or so clones in total; about 96% of them show up just once. The ten top clones hold roughly 3% of the sample.

The pancreatic ductal adenocarcinoma patients who were selected had gone through surgery without receiving any neoadjuvant therapy. Peripheral blood was collected in heparin tubes, from which PBMCs were isolated by histopaque density gradient and cryopreserved in around 9.4% DMSO. Genomic DNA was extracted from six or seven PBMC and nine or ten flash-frozen tumor specimens using the DNeasy Blood and Tissue Kit with Proteinase K and RNase treatment. The chain employs TRBV30 and TRBJ2-1; confidence is insufficient to name the D gene. The clonotype originates from a human donor with pancreatic ductal adenocarcinoma. Specimen: PBMCs. The nucleotide sequence reads as follows: TGTGCCTGGAGTTCGGTGGATGAGCAGTTCTTC. This codes for CAWSSVDEQFF.